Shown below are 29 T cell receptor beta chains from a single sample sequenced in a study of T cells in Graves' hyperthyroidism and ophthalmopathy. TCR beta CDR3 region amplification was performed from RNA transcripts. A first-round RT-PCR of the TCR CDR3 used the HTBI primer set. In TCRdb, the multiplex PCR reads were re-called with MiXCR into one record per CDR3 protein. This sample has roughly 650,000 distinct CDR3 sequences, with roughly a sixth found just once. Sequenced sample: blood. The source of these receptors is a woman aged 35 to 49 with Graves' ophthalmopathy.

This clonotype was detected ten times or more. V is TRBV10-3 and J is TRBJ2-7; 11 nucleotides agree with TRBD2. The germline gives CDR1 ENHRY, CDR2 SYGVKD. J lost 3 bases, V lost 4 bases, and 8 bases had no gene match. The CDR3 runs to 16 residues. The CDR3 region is CAISGLAGGTFYEQYF. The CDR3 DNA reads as TGTGCCATCAGTGGCCTAGCGGGAGGAACTTTCTACGAGCAGTACTTC.

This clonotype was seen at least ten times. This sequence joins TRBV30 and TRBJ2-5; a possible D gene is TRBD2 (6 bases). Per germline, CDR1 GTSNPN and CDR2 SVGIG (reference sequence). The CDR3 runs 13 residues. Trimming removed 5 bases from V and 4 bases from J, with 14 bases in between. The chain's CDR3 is CAWARGSLETQYF. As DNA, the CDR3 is TGTGCCTGGGCTCGGGGGTCTCTAGAGACCCAGTACTTC.

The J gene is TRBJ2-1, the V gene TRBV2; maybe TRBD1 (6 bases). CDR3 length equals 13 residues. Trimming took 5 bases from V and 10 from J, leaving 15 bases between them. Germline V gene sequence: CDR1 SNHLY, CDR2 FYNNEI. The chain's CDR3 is CASSQDRFYEQFF. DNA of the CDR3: TGTGCCAGCAGTCAAGACAGGTTCTACGAGCAGTTCTTC.

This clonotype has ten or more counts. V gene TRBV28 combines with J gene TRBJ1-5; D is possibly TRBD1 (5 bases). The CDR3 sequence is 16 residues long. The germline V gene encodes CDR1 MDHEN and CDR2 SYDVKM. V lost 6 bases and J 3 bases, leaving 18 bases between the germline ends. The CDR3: CASSLDPTVHNQPQHF. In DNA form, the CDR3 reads TGTGCCAGCAGCCTCGACCCGACAGTACACAATCAGCCCCAGCATTTT.

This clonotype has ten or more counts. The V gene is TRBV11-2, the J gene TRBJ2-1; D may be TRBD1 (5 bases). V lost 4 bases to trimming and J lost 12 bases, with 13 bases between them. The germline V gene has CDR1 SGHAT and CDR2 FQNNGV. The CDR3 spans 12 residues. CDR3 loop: CASSYYRSGQFF. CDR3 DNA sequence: TGTGCCAGCAGCTATTACAGGTCTGGGCAGTTCTTC.

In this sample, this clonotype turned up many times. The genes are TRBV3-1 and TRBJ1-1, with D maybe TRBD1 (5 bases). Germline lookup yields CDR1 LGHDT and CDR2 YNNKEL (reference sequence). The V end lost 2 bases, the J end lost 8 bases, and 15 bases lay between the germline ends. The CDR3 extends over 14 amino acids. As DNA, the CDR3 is TGTGCCAGCAGCCAACCGAGAACCGGGGGGGAAGCTTTCTTT. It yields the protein CASSQPRTGGEAFF.

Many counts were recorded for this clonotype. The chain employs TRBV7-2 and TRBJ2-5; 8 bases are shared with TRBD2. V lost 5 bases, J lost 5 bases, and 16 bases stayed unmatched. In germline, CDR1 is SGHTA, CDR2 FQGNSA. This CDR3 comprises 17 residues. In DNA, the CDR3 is TGTGCCAGCAGCCCACCCGGGTTGCGGGGGGCCTGGGAGACCCAGTACTTC. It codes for CASSPPGLRGAWETQYF.

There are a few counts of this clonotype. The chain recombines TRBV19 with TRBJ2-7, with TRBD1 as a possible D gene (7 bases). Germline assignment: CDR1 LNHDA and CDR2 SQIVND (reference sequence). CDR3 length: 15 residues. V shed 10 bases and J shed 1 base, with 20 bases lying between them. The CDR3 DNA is TGTGCCACTTCATCACCAGGGGGGAGTTCCTACGAGCAGTACTTC. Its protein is CATSSPGGSSYEQYF.

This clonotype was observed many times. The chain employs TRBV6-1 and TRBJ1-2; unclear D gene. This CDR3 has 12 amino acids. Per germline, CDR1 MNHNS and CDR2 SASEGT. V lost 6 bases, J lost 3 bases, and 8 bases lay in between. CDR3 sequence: CASRADYYGYTF. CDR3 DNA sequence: TGTGCCAGCAGAGCGGATTACTATGGCTACACCTTC.

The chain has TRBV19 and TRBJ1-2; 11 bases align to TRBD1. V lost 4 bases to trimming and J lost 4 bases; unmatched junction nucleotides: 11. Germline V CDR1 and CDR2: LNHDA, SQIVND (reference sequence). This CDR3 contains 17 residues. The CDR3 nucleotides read TGTGCCAGTAGTACCGGGACAGGGGGTGGAAACCTCTATGGCTACACCTTC. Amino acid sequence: CASSTGTGGGNLYGYTF.

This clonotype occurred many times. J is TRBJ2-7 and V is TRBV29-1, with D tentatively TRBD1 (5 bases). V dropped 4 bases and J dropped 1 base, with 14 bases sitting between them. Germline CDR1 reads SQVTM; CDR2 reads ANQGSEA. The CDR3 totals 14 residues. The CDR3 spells CSVGRDRTSYEQYF. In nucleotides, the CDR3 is TGCAGCGTTGGTCGTGACAGAACTTCCTACGAGCAGTACTTC.

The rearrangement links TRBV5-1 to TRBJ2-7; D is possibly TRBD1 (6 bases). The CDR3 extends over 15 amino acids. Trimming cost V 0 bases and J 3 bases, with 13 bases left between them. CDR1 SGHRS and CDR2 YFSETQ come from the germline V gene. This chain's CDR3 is CASSLDLTGNYEQYF. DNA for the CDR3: TGCGCCAGCAGCTTGGACTTGACAGGTAACTACGAGCAGTACTTC.

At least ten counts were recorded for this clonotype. The CDR3 sequence is CASSLTGQAGQWAYEQYF. The DNA of the CDR3 is TGTGCCAGCAGCTTGACGGGACAGGCGGGACAATGGGCCTACGAGCAGTACTTC. This sequence joins TRBV5-6 and TRBJ2-7, with TRBD1 identical over 8 bases. Germline V gene data show CDR1 as SGHDT and CDR2 as YYEEEE. The CDR3 spans 18 residues. V lost 1 base to trimming and J lost 2 bases; unmatched junction nucleotides: 14.

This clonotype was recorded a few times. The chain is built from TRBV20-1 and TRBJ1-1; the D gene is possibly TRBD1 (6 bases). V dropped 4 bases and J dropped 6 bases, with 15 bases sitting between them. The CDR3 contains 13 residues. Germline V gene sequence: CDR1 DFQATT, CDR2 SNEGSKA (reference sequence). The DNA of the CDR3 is TGCAGTGCTACCCTGACAGGTCGGGCTGAAGCTTTCTTT. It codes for CSATLTGRAEAFF.

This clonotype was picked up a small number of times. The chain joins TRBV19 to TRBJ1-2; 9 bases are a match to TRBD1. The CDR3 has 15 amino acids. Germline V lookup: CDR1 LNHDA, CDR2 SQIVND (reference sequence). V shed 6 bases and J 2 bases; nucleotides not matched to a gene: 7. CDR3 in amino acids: CASSPGQGQNYGYTF. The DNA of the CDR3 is TGTGCCAGTAGCCCGGGACAGGGCCAAAACTATGGCTACACCTTC.

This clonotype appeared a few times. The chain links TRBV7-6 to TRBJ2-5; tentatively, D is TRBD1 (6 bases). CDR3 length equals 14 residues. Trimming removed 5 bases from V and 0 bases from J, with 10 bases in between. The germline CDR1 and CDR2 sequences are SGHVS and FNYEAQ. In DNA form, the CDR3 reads TGTGCCAGCAGCATCGGACAGTACCAAGAGACCCAGTACTTC. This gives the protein CASSIGQYQETQYF.

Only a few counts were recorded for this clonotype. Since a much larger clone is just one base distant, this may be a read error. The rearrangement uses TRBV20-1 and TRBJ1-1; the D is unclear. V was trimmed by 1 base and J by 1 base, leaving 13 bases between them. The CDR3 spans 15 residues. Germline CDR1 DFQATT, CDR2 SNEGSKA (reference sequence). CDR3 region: CSARAPIGANTEAFF. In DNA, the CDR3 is TGCAGTGCTAGAGCACCCATCGGCGCGAACACTGAAGCTTTCTTT.

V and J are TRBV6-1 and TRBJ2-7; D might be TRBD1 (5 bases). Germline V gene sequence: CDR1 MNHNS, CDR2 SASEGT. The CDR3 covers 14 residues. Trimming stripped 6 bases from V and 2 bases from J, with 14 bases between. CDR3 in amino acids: CASSPTVTTYEQYF. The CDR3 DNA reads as TGTGCCAGCAGCCCGACAGTTACAACCTACGAGCAGTACTTC.

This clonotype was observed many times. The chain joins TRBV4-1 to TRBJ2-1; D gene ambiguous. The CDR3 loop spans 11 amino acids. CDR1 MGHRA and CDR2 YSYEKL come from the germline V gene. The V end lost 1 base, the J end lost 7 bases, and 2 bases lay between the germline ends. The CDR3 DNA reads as TGCGCCAGCAGCCAAGGGAATGAGCAGTTCTTC. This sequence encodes CASSQGNEQFF.

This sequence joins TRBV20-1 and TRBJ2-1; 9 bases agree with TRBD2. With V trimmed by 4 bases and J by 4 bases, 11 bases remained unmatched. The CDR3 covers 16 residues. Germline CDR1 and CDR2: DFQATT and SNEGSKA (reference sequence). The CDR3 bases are TGCAGTGCTAATCCCCGGGTTGCGGGGGGGTACAATGAGCAGTTCTTC. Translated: CSANPRVAGGYNEQFF.

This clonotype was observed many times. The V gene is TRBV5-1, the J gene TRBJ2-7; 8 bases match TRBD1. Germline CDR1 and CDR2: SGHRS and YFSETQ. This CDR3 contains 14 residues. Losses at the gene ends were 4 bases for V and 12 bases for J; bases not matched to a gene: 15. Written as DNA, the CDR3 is TGCGCCAGCAGCCCCGGACAGGGTGAAAACGGGCTGTACTTC. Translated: CASSPGQGENGLYF.

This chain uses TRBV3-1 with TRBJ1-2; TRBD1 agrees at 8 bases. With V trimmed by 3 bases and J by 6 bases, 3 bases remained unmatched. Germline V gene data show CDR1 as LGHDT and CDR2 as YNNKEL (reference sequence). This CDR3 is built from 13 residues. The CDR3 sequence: CASSHETGDGYTF. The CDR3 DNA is TGTGCCAGCAGCCACGAGACAGGGGATGGCTACACCTTC.

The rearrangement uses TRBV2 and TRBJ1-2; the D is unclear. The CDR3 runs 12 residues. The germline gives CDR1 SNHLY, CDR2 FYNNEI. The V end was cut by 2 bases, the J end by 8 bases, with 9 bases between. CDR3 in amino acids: CASSEFGSGYTF. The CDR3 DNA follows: TGTGCCAGCAGTGAATTTGGCTCGGGCTACACCTTC.

CDR3 sequence (DNA): TGTGCCAGCAGCCCAGACTCGTTCTTC. As protein: CASSPDSFF. The chain is built from TRBV7-9 and TRBJ2-1; no clear D gene. Trimming removed 5 bases from V and 15 bases from J, with 8 bases in between. CDR1 and CDR2 from the germline V gene are SEHNR and FQNEAQ (reference sequence). The CDR3 loop spans 9 amino acids.

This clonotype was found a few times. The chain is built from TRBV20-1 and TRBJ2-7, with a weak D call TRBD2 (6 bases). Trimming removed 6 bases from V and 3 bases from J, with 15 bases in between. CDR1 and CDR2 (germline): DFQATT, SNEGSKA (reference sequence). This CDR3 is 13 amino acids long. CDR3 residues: CSARAGNVYEQYF. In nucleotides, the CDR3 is TGCAGTGCCCGGGCGGGAAACGTCTACGAGCAGTACTTC.

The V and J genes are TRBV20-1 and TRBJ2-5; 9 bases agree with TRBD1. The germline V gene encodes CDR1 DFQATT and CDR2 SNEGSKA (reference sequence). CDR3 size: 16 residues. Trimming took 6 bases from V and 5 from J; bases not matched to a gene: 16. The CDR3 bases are TGCAGTGCCTCGCTCCCCACAGGGGGCGATGGGGAGACCCAGTACTTC. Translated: CSASLPTGGDGETQYF.

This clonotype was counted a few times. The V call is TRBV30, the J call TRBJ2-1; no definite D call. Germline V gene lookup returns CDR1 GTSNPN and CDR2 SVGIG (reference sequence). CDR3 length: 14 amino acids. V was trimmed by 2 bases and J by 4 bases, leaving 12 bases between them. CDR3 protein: CAWSQGSQYNEQFF. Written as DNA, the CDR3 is TGTGCCTGGAGTCAAGGATCCCAATACAATGAGCAGTTCTTC.

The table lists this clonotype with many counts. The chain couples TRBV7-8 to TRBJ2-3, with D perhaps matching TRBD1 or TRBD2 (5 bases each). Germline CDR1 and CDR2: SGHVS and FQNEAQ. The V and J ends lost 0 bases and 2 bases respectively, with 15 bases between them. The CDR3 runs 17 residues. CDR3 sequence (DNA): TGTGCCAGCAGCTTAGCTTCCCAGGGCGACTACACAGATACGCAGTATTTT. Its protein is CASSLASQGDYTDTQYF.

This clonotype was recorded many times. CDR3 DNA: TGTGCCAGCAGTGAAAGGGGGCGTTTCCATGGCTACACCTTC. It specifies CASSERGRFHGYTF. The rearrangement joins TRBV2 to TRBJ1-2, with 7 bases lining up with TRBD1. The CDR3 runs 14 residues. V was clipped by 2 bases and J by 6 bases; unmatched bases: 6. CDR1 is SNHLY and CDR2 is FYNNEI in the germline V gene.